A single sample is the source of the 2 T cell receptor beta chains below, sequenced in a study of blood T cell repertoires in COVID-19. Clones were sequenced by immunoSEQ multiplex PCR, and TCRdb holds only the in-frame ones, with some missing. The sample yields about 140,000 clones, approximately 84% seen once. The sequenced material came from PBMCs or T cells enriched from blood (not recorded which). These receptors came from a woman aged 18-30 years who had been exposed to COVID-19.

The chain uses TRBV12-3 or TRBV12-4 and TRBJ1-1; D possibly corresponds to TRBD1 (5 bases). V lost 5 bases to trimming and J lost 1 base, with 8 bases between them. The CDR3 is 13 residues long. Written as DNA, the CDR3 is TGTGCCAGCAGTCATGACAGGAACACTGAAGCTTTCTTT. It codes for CASSHDRNTEAFF.

The chain carries TRBV3-1 (or the pseudogene TRBV3-2) and TRBJ2-1; 11 nucleotides agree with TRBD2. The CDR3 length is 19 residues. Looked up from germline, CDR1 is LGHDT and CDR2 is YNNKEL (reference sequence). V lost 0 bases, J lost 5 bases, and 12 bases stayed unmatched. The CDR3 DNA sequence: TGTGCCAGCAGCCAAGAGGGGGTCCGGACTAGCGGGCCCAACAATGAGCAGTTCTTC. Translation gives CASSQEGVRTSGPNNEQFF.